This is a list of T cell receptor beta chains from one sample in a study of molecular identifiers for immune sequencing clone quantification. TCRdb recomputed calls from the PCR reads with MiXCR, one row per CDR3 protein. The profile shows about 630,000 distinct CDR3 sequences, about 25% of them singletons. Sequenced sample: naive CD8+ T cells from blood, with Jurkat cell RNA spiked in. These receptors all stem from a human donor in good health. Some libraries in this study had Jurkat cell RNA spiked in. CDR3s include the opening cysteine and the closing phenylalanine or tryptophan. Each record gives: clone size, D gene, V gene, J gene, CDR3 protein, CDR3 DNA. The D gene is left open where the match is weak. Part of the rows lack a size; the others show once, few, many or a class for expanded clones.

many	.	TRBV6-2/TRBV6-3	TRBJ2-7	CASSYLYEQYF	TGTGCCAGCAGTTACTTGTACGAGCAGTACTTC
.	.	TRBV11-2	TRBJ2-7	CASSSGWGDSTYEQYF	TGTGCCAGCAGCTCGGGATGGGGGGATTCAACCTACGAGCAGTACTTC
few	TRBD2	TRBV12-3/TRBV12-4	TRBJ2-3	CASRSTTSGHTDTQYF	TGTGCCAGCAGATCTACGACTAGCGGGCACACAGATACGCAGTATTTT
many	.	TRBV19	TRBJ2-5	CASSAHRDTEETQYF	TGTGCCAGTAGTGCACACAGGGATACTGAAGAGACCCAGTACTTC
many	.	TRBV4-1	TRBJ2-7	CASSQAATRSHEQYF	TGCGCCAGCAGCCAAGCCGCGACTAGGTCCCACGAGCAGTACTTC
many	TRBD1	TRBV6-1	TRBJ2-7	CASSIGQGDEQYF	TGTGCCAGCAGTATCGGACAGGGCGACGAGCAGTACTTC
few	.	TRBV7-9	TRBJ2-5	CASSPGVEETQYF	TGTGCCAGCAGCCCAGGGGTGGAGGAGACCCAGTACTTC
.	TRBD2	TRBV4-1	TRBJ2-7	CASSPRGEGRFSYEQYF	TGCGCCAGCAGCCCGCGAGGGGAGGGGAGGTTCTCCTACGAGCAGTACTTC
.	.	TRBV27	TRBJ2-2	CASSLLESTGELFF	TGTGCCAGCAGTTTACTAGAGAGCACCGGGGAGCTGTTTTTT
few	.	TRBV5-6	TRBJ2-4	CASSSPGSDMAFGEYF	TGTGCCAGCAGCTCACCAGGGTCGGACATGGCTTTTGGAGAGTACTTC
.	.	TRBV7-9	TRBJ2-7	CASSSEYSAPSF	TGTGCCAGCAGCTCGGAATACTCCGCGCCGTCCTTC
few	.	TRBV7-9	TRBJ2-5	CASSLGIGGQETQYF	TGTGCCAGCAGCTTAGGCATAGGGGGCCAAGAGACCCAGTACTTC
.	TRBD2	TRBV4-1	TRBJ2-5	CASSQPSIALGTSGSQETQYF	TGCGCCAGCAGCCAGCCTTCTATCGCTTTGGGGACTAGCGGGAGCCAAGAGACCCAGTACTTC
.	TRBD1	TRBV6-5	TRBJ2-1	CASSYSQGAKNEQFF	TGTGCCAGCAGTTATAGTCAGGGGGCAAAAAATGAGCAGTTCTTC
few	TRBD1	TRBV7-2	TRBJ2-7	CASSLIGQGAGEQYF	TGTGCCAGCAGCTTAATTGGACAGGGGGCAGGAGAGCAGTACTTC
.	.	TRBV5-6	TRBJ1-1	CASTRGTSNTEAFF	TGTGCCAGCACCAGAGGGACATCGAACACTGAAGCTTTCTTT
many	.	TRBV7-8	TRBJ1-5	CASSGDAYNQPQHF	TGTGCCAGCAGCGGGGACGCTTATAATCAGCCCCAGCATTTT
many	.	TRBV6-5	TRBJ2-7	CASSYFSGTGYEQYF	TGTGCCAGCAGTTATTTCTCGGGTACAGGATACGAGCAGTACTTC
many	TRBD2	TRBV7-3	TRBJ2-5	CASSLIFSGRPRQETQYF	TGTGCCAGCAGCTTAATCTTCAGCGGGAGGCCCCGACAAGAGACCCAGTACTTC
many	.	TRBV20-1	TRBJ2-7	CSARDPYAEIYEQYF	TGCAGTGCTAGAGATCCTTATGCTGAGATCTACGAGCAGTACTTC
.	.	TRBV19	TRBJ2-3	CASSPEGGARATDTQYF	TGTGCCAGTAGTCCGGAGGGGGGGGCACGGGCCACAGATACGCAGTATTTT
.	TRBD1	TRBV7-9	TRBJ1-2	CASSSVQTGGPYYGYTF	TGTGCCAGCAGCTCCGTCCAAACAGGGGGCCCGTACTATGGCTACACCTTC
many	.	TRBV12-3/TRBV12-4	TRBJ1-5	CASSLFRQSNQPQHF	TGTGCCAGCAGTTTATTTAGACAGAGCAATCAGCCCCAGCATTTT
many	TRBD2	TRBV28	TRBJ2-7	CASSPGTAGAYEQYF	TGTGCCAGCAGTCCCGGGACCGCGGGGGCCTACGAGCAGTACTTC
many	.	TRBV4-1	TRBJ1-1	CASSQGPRATEAFF	TGCGCCAGCAGCCAAGGCCCTCGGGCAACTGAAGCTTTCTTT
many	.	TRBV25-1	TRBJ2-1	CASRRGNEQFF	TGTGCCAGCAGGCGGGGAAATGAGCAGTTCTTC
few	.	TRBV11-2	TRBJ2-5	CASSYEYSGQETQYF	TGTGCCAGCAGCTACGAATACTCAGGGCAAGAGACCCAGTACTTC
many	.	TRBV28	TRBJ2-5	CATREEETQYF	TGTGCCACCCGAGAGGAAGAGACCCAGTACTTC
many	.	TRBV18	TRBJ2-6	CASSPDGTVLTNVLTF	TGTGCCAGCTCACCGGACGGGACTGTTTTGACCAACGTCCTGACTTTC
.	.	TRBV12-3/TRBV12-4	TRBJ2-2	CASSYFPANTGELFF	TGTGCCAGCAGTTATTTCCCCGCGAACACCGGGGAGCTGTTTTTT
.	.	TRBV19	TRBJ2-1	CASSMTPPGGNEQFF	TGTGCCAGTAGTATGACACCACCTGGGGGCAATGAGCAGTTCTTC